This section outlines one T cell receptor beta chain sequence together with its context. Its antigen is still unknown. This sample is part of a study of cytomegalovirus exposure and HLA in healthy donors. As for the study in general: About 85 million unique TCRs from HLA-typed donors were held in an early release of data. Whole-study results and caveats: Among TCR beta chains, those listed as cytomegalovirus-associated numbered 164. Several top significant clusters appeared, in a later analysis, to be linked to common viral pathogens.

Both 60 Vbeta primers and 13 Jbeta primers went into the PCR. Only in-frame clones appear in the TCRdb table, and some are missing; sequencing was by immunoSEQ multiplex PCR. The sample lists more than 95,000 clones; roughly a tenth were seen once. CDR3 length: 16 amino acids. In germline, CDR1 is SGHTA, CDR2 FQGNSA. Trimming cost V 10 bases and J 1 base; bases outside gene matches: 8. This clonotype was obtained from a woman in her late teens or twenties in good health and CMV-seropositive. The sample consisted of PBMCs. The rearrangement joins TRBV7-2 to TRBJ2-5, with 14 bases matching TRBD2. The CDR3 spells CATATSGRVSQETQYF. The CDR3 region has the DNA TGTGCCACCGCGACTAGCGGGAGGGTTTCCCAAGAGACCCAGTACTTC.